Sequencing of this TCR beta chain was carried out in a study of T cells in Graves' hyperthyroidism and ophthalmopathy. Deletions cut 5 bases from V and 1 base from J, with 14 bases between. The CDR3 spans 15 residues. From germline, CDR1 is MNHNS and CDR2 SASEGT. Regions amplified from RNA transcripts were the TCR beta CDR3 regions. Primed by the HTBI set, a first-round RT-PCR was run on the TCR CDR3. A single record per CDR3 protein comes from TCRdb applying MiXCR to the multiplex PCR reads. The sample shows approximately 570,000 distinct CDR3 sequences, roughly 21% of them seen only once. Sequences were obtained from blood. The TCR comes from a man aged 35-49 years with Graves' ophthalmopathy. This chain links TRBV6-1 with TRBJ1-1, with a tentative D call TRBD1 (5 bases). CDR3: CASSRGRSRNTEAFF. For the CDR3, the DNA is TGTGCCAGCAGTAGGGGAAGGAGCCGGAACACTGAAGCTTTCTTT.